This is a list of T cell receptor beta chains from one sample in a study of T cells after posttransplantation cyclophosphamide. TCRdb's table, derived via immunoSEQ multiplex PCR, lists solely in-frame clones and lacks some. The sample holds roughly 23,000 clones, around 85% seen once. Material: PBMCs, obtained after allogeneic stem cell transplant with posttransplant cyclophosphamide. The receptors here all came from a female patient aged 25-39 years who received an allogeneic stem cell transplant from an unrelated donor, was CMV-positive, and had no GVHD. Some T cells may arise from the graft donor. CDR3s include the opening cysteine and the closing phenylalanine or tryptophan. The order of the fields is CDR3 protein, CDR3 DNA, clone size, CDR3 length, J gene, V gene, D gene. The D gene is left open where the match is weak. The listing skips clone size in some rows; elsewhere it reads once, few, many or a size class.

CDR3aa: CSVELLGTQYF; CDR3nt: TGCAGCGTTGAACTACTTGGGACCCAGTACTTC; abundance: once; len: 11; j_gene: TRBJ2-5; v_gene: TRBV29-1; d_gene: .
CDR3aa: CASSLDRGEPQHF; CDR3nt: TGTGCCAGCAGCTTGGACAGGGGGGAGCCCCAGCATTTT; abundance: .; len: 13; j_gene: TRBJ1-5; v_gene: TRBV7-3; d_gene: TRBD1
CDR3aa: CASSEDRASYQPQHF; CDR3nt: TGTGCCAGCAGCGAGGACAGGGCGAGTTATCAGCCCCAGCATTTT; abundance: .; len: 15; j_gene: TRBJ1-5; v_gene: TRBV2; d_gene: TRBD1
CDR3aa: CASSIPAAPKPEAFF; CDR3nt: TGTGCCAGCAGTATTCCCGCGGCACCCAAACCTGAAGCTTTCTTT; abundance: .; len: 15; j_gene: TRBJ1-1; v_gene: TRBV6-6; d_gene: .
CDR3aa: CASSSPGTGQETQYF; CDR3nt: TGCGCCAGCAGCTCTCCCGGGACAGGACAAGAGACCCAGTACTTC; abundance: .; len: 15; j_gene: TRBJ2-5; v_gene: TRBV5-1; d_gene: TRBD1
CDR3aa: CASSRPTKGTQYF; CDR3nt: TGTGCCAGCAGCCGCCCGACTAAGGGGACCCAGTACTTC; abundance: .; len: 13; j_gene: TRBJ2-5; v_gene: TRBV28; d_gene: .
CDR3aa: CASSQDRGLGPSGTDTQYF; CDR3nt: TGCGCCAGCAGCCAAGATAGGGGACTAGGGCCTTCCGGCACAGATACGCAGTATTTT; abundance: .; len: 19; j_gene: TRBJ2-3; v_gene: TRBV4-3; d_gene: TRBD2
CDR3aa: CATSRRTTGNYGYTF; CDR3nt: TGTGCCACCAGCAGGCGCACGACAGGGAACTATGGCTACACCTTC; abundance: .; len: 15; j_gene: TRBJ1-2; v_gene: TRBV15; d_gene: TRBD1
CDR3aa: CASSILRDEQFF; CDR3nt: TGTGCCAGTAGTATATTGAGGGATGAGCAGTTCTTC; abundance: .; len: 12; j_gene: TRBJ2-1; v_gene: TRBV19; d_gene: .
CDR3aa: CASSVAGGAGGYTF; CDR3nt: TGTGCCAGCAGCGTGGCAGGGGGCGCTGGTGGCTACACCTTC; abundance: .; len: 14; j_gene: TRBJ1-2; v_gene: TRBV9; d_gene: TRBD1
CDR3aa: CASSLVQGHNQPQHF; CDR3nt: TGTGCCAGCAGCTTAGTTCAGGGACACAATCAGCCCCAGCATTTT; abundance: .; len: 15; j_gene: TRBJ1-5; v_gene: TRBV11-2; d_gene: .
CDR3aa: CSALTGRNTEAFF; CDR3nt: TGCAGCGCATTGACAGGGCGGAACACTGAAGCTTTCTTT; abundance: .; len: 13; j_gene: TRBJ1-1; v_gene: TRBV29-1; d_gene: TRBD1
CDR3aa: CASSFGPASQETQYF; CDR3nt: TGTGCCAGCAGCTTTGGTCCCGCCAGTCAAGAGACCCAGTACTTC; abundance: .; len: 15; j_gene: TRBJ2-5; v_gene: TRBV7-3; d_gene: .
CDR3aa: CASSFNRNTEAFF; CDR3nt: TGTGCCAGCAGCTTTAACAGGAACACTGAAGCTTTCTTT; abundance: .; len: 13; j_gene: TRBJ1-1; v_gene: TRBV11-2; d_gene: .
CDR3aa: CASSETGYGYTF; CDR3nt: TGTGCCAGCAGTGAAACAGGCTATGGCTACACCTTC; abundance: .; len: 12; j_gene: TRBJ1-2; v_gene: TRBV2; d_gene: .
CDR3aa: CASSLTVAYEQYF; CDR3nt: TGTGCCAGCAGCTTAACAGTGGCCTACGAGCAGTACTTC; abundance: .; len: 13; j_gene: TRBJ2-7; v_gene: TRBV27; d_gene: .
CDR3aa: CAISLIGGPSPNEQFF; CDR3nt: TGTGCCATCAGTCTCATCGGGGGGCCGAGCCCCAATGAGCAGTTCTTC; abundance: .; len: 16; j_gene: TRBJ2-1; v_gene: TRBV10-3; d_gene: .
CDR3aa: CASSSRGNTEAFF; CDR3nt: TGTGCCAGCAGCTCCCGGGGGAACACTGAAGCTTTCTTT; abundance: .; len: 13; j_gene: TRBJ1-1; v_gene: TRBV7-3; d_gene: .
CDR3aa: CASSAWTGNTEAFF; CDR3nt: TGTGCCAGCAGTGCTTGGACTGGGAACACTGAAGCTTTCTTT; abundance: .; len: 14; j_gene: TRBJ1-1; v_gene: TRBV6-5; d_gene: .
CDR3aa: CASSLTGDYEQYF; CDR3nt: TGTGCCAGCAGCCTGACAGGGGACTACGAGCAGTACTTC; abundance: .; len: 13; j_gene: TRBJ2-7; v_gene: TRBV11-2; d_gene: TRBD1
CDR3aa: CASSEPPILTGWVNTEAFF; CDR3nt: TGTGCCAGCAGTGAACCACCGATCTTGACAGGGTGGGTGAACACTGAAGCTTTCTTT; abundance: few; len: 19; j_gene: TRBJ1-1; v_gene: TRBV2; d_gene: TRBD1
CDR3aa: CASSWDREDEQYF; CDR3nt: TGTGCCAGCTCCTGGGATAGGGAGGACGAGCAGTACTTC; abundance: .; len: 13; j_gene: TRBJ2-7; v_gene: TRBV18; d_gene: .
CDR3aa: CASSLRNTGELFF; CDR3nt: TGTGCCAGCAGCTTGCGGAACACCGGGGAGCTGTTTTTT; abundance: .; len: 13; j_gene: TRBJ2-2; v_gene: TRBV5-4; d_gene: .
CDR3aa: CAWSGGGADTQYF; CDR3nt: TGTGCCTGGAGTGGGGGGGGCGCAGATACGCAGTATTTT; abundance: .; len: 13; j_gene: TRBJ2-3; v_gene: TRBV30; d_gene: .
CDR3aa: CASSLDALNTDTQYF; CDR3nt: TGCGCCAGCAGCTTGGACGCCCTAAACACAGATACGCAGTATTTT; abundance: .; len: 15; j_gene: TRBJ2-3; v_gene: TRBV5-1; d_gene: .
CDR3aa: CASSKNGLAGALNTGELFF; CDR3nt: TGTGCCAGCAGCAAGAACGGACTAGCGGGGGCCCTCAACACCGGGGAGCTGTTTTTT; abundance: .; len: 19; j_gene: TRBJ2-2; v_gene: TRBV7-2; d_gene: TRBD2
CDR3aa: CASSEGTPTLYEQYF; CDR3nt: TGTGCCAGCAGCGAGGGGACACCGACTCTATACGAGCAGTACTTC; abundance: .; len: 15; j_gene: TRBJ2-7; v_gene: TRBV7-8; d_gene: .
CDR3aa: CASSLQGGGAGGYTF; CDR3nt: TGCGCCAGCAGCTTGCAAGGAGGGGGGGCCGGCGGCTACACCTTC; abundance: .; len: 15; j_gene: TRBJ1-2; v_gene: TRBV5-1; d_gene: .
CDR3aa: CASSHRGVSGNTIYF; CDR3nt: TGTGCCAGCAGTCACAGGGGGGTCTCTGGAAACACCATATATTTT; abundance: .; len: 15; j_gene: TRBJ1-3; v_gene: TRBV6-5; d_gene: TRBD1
CDR3aa: CASSLGAPGRTNYGYTF; CDR3nt: TGTGCCAGCAGCTTGGGGGCACCCGGAAGAACCAACTATGGCTACACCTTC; abundance: .; len: 17; j_gene: TRBJ1-2; v_gene: TRBV7-8; d_gene: .
CDR3aa: CAWRGPGTGTDTQYF; CDR3nt: TGTGCCTGGAGGGGTCCCGGGACAGGCACAGATACGCAGTATTTT; abundance: .; len: 15; j_gene: TRBJ2-3; v_gene: TRBV30; d_gene: TRBD1
CDR3aa: CASSPLADYGYTF; CDR3nt: TGTGCCAGCTCACCATTGGCCGACTATGGCTACACCTTC; abundance: .; len: 13; j_gene: TRBJ1-2; v_gene: TRBV18; d_gene: .
CDR3aa: CASSQEKGTGRDTQYF; CDR3nt: TGCGCCAGCAGCCAAGAAAAGGGGACAGGGCGAGATACGCAGTATTTT; abundance: .; len: 16; j_gene: TRBJ2-3; v_gene: TRBV4-1; d_gene: TRBD1
CDR3aa: CASSPEARGGYYEQYF; CDR3nt: TGCGCCAGCAGCCCGGAGGCGAGGGGGGGGTACTACGAGCAGTACTTC; abundance: .; len: 16; j_gene: TRBJ2-7; v_gene: TRBV5-1; d_gene: .
CDR3aa: CASYRDRGLRNQPQHF; CDR3nt: TGTGCCAGTTACCGGGACAGGGGGCTACGCAATCAGCCCCAGCATTTT; abundance: .; len: 16; j_gene: TRBJ1-5; v_gene: TRBV28; d_gene: TRBD1
CDR3aa: CASIHPRENTEAFF; CDR3nt: TGTGCCAGTATCCACCCGCGAGAGAACACTGAAGCTTTCTTT; abundance: .; len: 14; j_gene: TRBJ1-1; v_gene: TRBV19; d_gene: .
CDR3aa: CASSLGLAGTDTQYF; CDR3nt: TGTGCTAGCAGCTTAGGACTAGCGGGCACAGATACGCAGTATTTT; abundance: .; len: 15; j_gene: TRBJ2-3; v_gene: TRBV7-7; d_gene: TRBD2
CDR3aa: CASTPLLTREKLFF; CDR3nt: TGTGCCAGCACTCCACTATTAACTCGGGAAAAACTGTTTTTT; abundance: .; len: 14; j_gene: TRBJ1-4; v_gene: TRBV28; d_gene: .
CDR3aa: CASSHRYRDYEQYF; CDR3nt: TGCGCCAGCAGCCACCGATACCGGGACTACGAGCAGTACTTC; abundance: .; len: 14; j_gene: TRBJ2-7; v_gene: TRBV4-1; d_gene: .
CDR3aa: CASSVLADFYEQYF; CDR3nt: TGTGCCAGCTCCGTACTAGCGGACTTTTACGAGCAGTACTTC; abundance: .; len: 14; j_gene: TRBJ2-7; v_gene: TRBV18; d_gene: TRBD2
CDR3aa: CASSPGGGNTEAFF; CDR3nt: TGTGCCAGCAGTCCCGGGGGGGGGAACACTGAAGCTTTCTTT; abundance: .; len: 14; j_gene: TRBJ1-1; v_gene: TRBV27; d_gene: .
CDR3aa: CASSLGRGDEQFF; CDR3nt: TGTGCCAGCAGCTTAGGGCGGGGGGATGAGCAGTTCTTC; abundance: .; len: 13; j_gene: TRBJ2-1; v_gene: TRBV5-4; d_gene: TRBD2
CDR3aa: CASSEGAGFYEQFF; CDR3nt: TGTGCCAGCAGTGAAGGGGCAGGGTTTTATGAGCAGTTCTTC; abundance: .; len: 14; j_gene: TRBJ2-1; v_gene: TRBV2; d_gene: .